This TCR beta chain was identified in a study of cytomegalovirus exposure and HLA in healthy donors. The PCR made use of 60 Vbeta and 13 Jbeta primers. The method was immunoSEQ multiplex PCR; TCRdb's version includes in-frame clones alone and lacks a portion of them. Of around 160,000 clones listed, about 70% are singletons. The CDR3 has 14 residues. J gave up 4 bases and V 5 bases, and 3 bases lay outside the gene matches. CDR1 is PRHDT, CDR2 FYEKMQ, per germline (reference sequence). V and J are TRBV13 and TRBJ2-7; 12 bases line up with TRBD2. The sequenced material came from PBMCs. This TCR derives from a woman aged 40-49 years in good health and CMV-seropositive. CDR3 region: CASSPGLAGYEQYF. For the CDR3, the DNA is TGTGCCAGCAGCCCGGGACTAGCGGGTTACGAGCAGTACTTC.